A single sample gave rise to the 27 T cell receptor beta chains below, sequenced in a study of blood T cell repertoires in COVID-19. Libraries were prepared by immunoSEQ multiplex PCR; TCRdb keeps only in-frame clonotypes and omits some of them. The sample lists 180,000 or so clones; around 89% were seen once. Source material: PBMCs or T cells enriched from blood (not recorded which). The source of these receptors is a woman aged 18-29 years who had recovered from COVID-19.

The V call is TRBV28, the J call TRBJ2-7; the match to TRBD1 covers 9 bases. Per the germline V gene, CDR1 is MDHEN and CDR2 is SYDVKM. The CDR3 sequence is 17 residues long. V shed 8 bases, J shed 5 bases, and the junction held 19 bases outside the gene matches. In nucleotides, the CDR3 is TGTGCCAGCTTTAGGTCGTGGACAGGGGAGATTAGAAACGAGCAGTACTTC. Its translation is CASFRSWTGEIRNEQYF.

The chain couples TRBV27 to TRBJ2-1; TRBD1 matches 12 bases. Trimming took 6 bases from V and 3 from J; bases not matched to a gene: 9. This CDR3 has 17 residues. CDR1 MNHEY and CDR2 SMNVEV come from the germline V gene (reference sequence). The CDR3 is CASSGTGGRKLYNEQFF. Written as DNA, the CDR3 is TGTGCCAGCAGCGGGACAGGGGGCCGAAAACTCTACAATGAGCAGTTCTTC.

The chain carries TRBV4-3 and TRBJ1-4; possible D gene TRBD1, 6 bases. V lost 3 bases to trimming and J lost 3 bases, with 11 bases between them. The CDR3 runs to 15 residues. Looked up from germline, CDR1 is LGHNA and CDR2 is YSLEER. CDR3 region: CASSQQTGPNEKLFF. For the CDR3, the DNA is TGCGCCAGCAGCCAGCAGACAGGACCTAATGAAAAACTGTTTTTT.

The rearrangement links TRBV29-1 to TRBJ2-5; the D gene is possibly TRBD1 (5 bases). The V end lost 4 bases, the J end lost 5 bases, and 11 bases lay between the germline ends. The CDR3 sequence is 12 residues long. Germline V gives CDR1 SQVTM, CDR2 ANQGSEA. Here the CDR3 DNA reads TGCAGCGTTGCTGGGGCGATGGAGACCCAGTACTTC. Its translation: CSVAGAMETQYF.

The chain is built from TRBV3-1 (or the pseudogene TRBV3-2) and TRBJ2-5, with 7 bases matching TRBD2. Germline V CDR1 and CDR2: LGHDT, YNNKEL (reference sequence). The CDR3 consists of 16 residues. V was pared by 7 bases and J by 3 bases, with 14 bases of the junction left unmatched. This CDR3 is CASKSFGREAEETQYF. As DNA, the CDR3 is TGTGCCAGCAAGTCTTTCGGACGGGAGGCCGAAGAGACCCAGTACTTC.

This chain's CDR3 is CASSLEAVQQFF. Written as DNA, the CDR3 is TGCGCCAGCAGCTTGGAGGCGGTCCAGCAGTTCTTC. This rearrangement joins TRBV5-1 to TRBJ2-1; no clear D. Germline V gene sequence: CDR1 SGHRS, CDR2 YFSETQ. Trimming pared 0 bases from V and 11 bases from J, leaving 9 bases between. The CDR3 has 12 residues.

V and J are TRBV28 and TRBJ2-4; TRBD2 aligns across 9 bases. Per the germline V gene, CDR1 is MDHEN and CDR2 is SYDVKM. J was trimmed by 3 bases and V by 6 bases; bases with no gene match: 9. The CDR3 is 16 residues long. CDR3 region: CASRGVAGGLKNIQYF. The CDR3 DNA sequence: TGTGCCAGCAGGGGGGTTGCGGGAGGGCTCAAAAACATTCAGTACTTC. Based on the CDR3 plus reference TRBV28 and TRBJ2-4, the full variable domain is DVKVTQSSRYLVKRTGEKVFLECVQDMDHENMFWYRQDPGLGLRLIYFSYDVKMKEKGDIPEGYSVSREKKERFSLILESASTNQTSMYLCASRGVAGGLKNIQYFGAGTRLSVL.

This clone was seen a few times. This chain connects TRBV4-3 to TRBJ2-1; 9 bases align to TRBD2. With V trimmed by 0 bases and J by 8 bases, 14 bases remained unmatched. The CDR3 loop spans 18 amino acids. Per germline, CDR1 LGHNA and CDR2 YSLEER. The DNA of the CDR3 is TGCGCCAGCAGCCAAGATCTGATCATAGCGGGAGCGCTCTATGAGCAGTTCTTC. Translation: CASSQDLIIAGALYEQFF.

The genes are TRBV5-1 and TRBJ2-1, with a possible D match to TRBD2 (6 bases). The ends were cut back, 0 bases at V and 8 bases at J, with 15 bases in the middle. CDR1 SGHRS and CDR2 YFSETQ come from the germline V gene. This CDR3 comprises 15 residues. For the CDR3, the DNA is TGCGCCAGCAGCTTGGCGACTAGTGGGACCGATGAGCAGTTCTTC. Translation gives CASSLATSGTDEQFF.

This chain uses TRBV28 with TRBJ1-5; D is perhaps TRBD1 (5 bases). The length of the CDR3 is 15 residues. Germline CDR1 and CDR2: MDHEN and SYDVKM. Trimming cost V 5 bases and J 4 bases, with 15 bases left between them. In nucleotides, the CDR3 is TGTGCCAGCAGTCCCCCCCCAAGGGGTAATCAGCCCCAGCATTTT. Amino acid sequence: CASSPPPRGNQPQHF.

This clone was observed once. The V and J genes are TRBV7-9 and TRBJ2-3; no clear D gene. Deletions cut 5 bases from V and 4 bases from J, with 10 bases between. The CDR3 loop spans 13 amino acids. Germline CDR1 and CDR2: SEHNR and FQNEAQ (reference sequence). CDR3 bases: TGTGCCAGCAGCCGTGAGGCGGCAGATACGCAGTATTTT. Residues: CASSREAADTQYF. Supplemented by reference TRBV7-9 and TRBJ2-3, the full variable domain reads DTGVSQNPRHKITKRGQNVTFRCDPISEHNRLYWYRQTLGQGPEFLTYFQNEAQLEKSRLLSDRFSAERPKGSFSTLEIQRTEQGDSAMYLCASSREAADTQYFGPGTRLTVL.

The chain links TRBV7-6 to TRBJ2-1; D is possibly TRBD2 (6 bases). The CDR3 is made up of 16 amino acids. Trimming cost V 5 bases and J 6 bases, with 20 bases left between them. Germline lookup yields CDR1 SGHVS and CDR2 FNYEAQ. The chain's CDR3 is CASSGAGGLIANEQFF. Written as DNA, the CDR3 is TGTGCCAGCAGCGGGGCCGGAGGGCTTATTGCCAATGAGCAGTTCTTC.

The chain is built from TRBV7-3 and TRBJ2-5; 9 bases are shared with TRBD2. Germline V gene sequence: CDR1 SGHTA, CDR2 FQGTGA. Trimming removed 5 bases from V and 5 bases from J; junction bases left unmatched: 9. The CDR3 has 15 amino acids. CDR3 loop: CASSLGGGRAETQYF. CDR3 bases: TGTGCCAGCAGCCTCGGGGGCGGGAGGGCGGAGACCCAGTACTTC.

V and J are TRBV2 and TRBJ2-7; 10 nucleotides agree with TRBD2. With V trimmed by 7 bases and J by 5 bases, 8 bases remained unmatched. CDR3 length: 14 residues. Germline-derived CDR1 and CDR2 are SNHLY and FYNNEI. The CDR3 is CASIALAGVNEQYF. The CDR3 DNA reads TGTGCCAGCATAGCTCTAGCGGGAGTGAACGAGCAGTACTTC.

V and J are TRBV2 and TRBJ2-7, with D possibly being TRBD2 (6 bases). Germline CDR1 and CDR2: SNHLY and FYNNEI. This CDR3 has 14 amino acids. The V gene lost 6 bases and the J gene lost 0 bases, with 12 bases spanning the gap. This CDR3 reads CASRASVASYEQYF. As DNA, the CDR3 is TGTGCCAGCAGAGCTAGCGTGGCCTCCTACGAGCAGTACTTC.

This clone was recorded once. The chain is built from TRBV11-2 and TRBJ2-3, with a possible D match to TRBD2 (6 bases). The CDR3 runs 17 residues. The germline V gene encodes CDR1 SGHAT and CDR2 FQNNGV. V lost 2 bases and J 0 bases, leaving 15 bases between the germline ends. The CDR3 loop is CASSLMASVTSTDTQYF. In nucleotides, the CDR3 is TGTGCCAGCAGCTTAATGGCTAGCGTTACTAGCACAGATACGCAGTATTTT.

This chain connects TRBV5-4 to TRBJ2-7, with 7 bases aligning to TRBD1. Germline V gives CDR1 SGHNT, CDR2 YYREEE (reference sequence). V trimming: 4 bases; J trimming: 0 bases; junction bases outside the gene matches: 10. The CDR3 covers 16 residues. The CDR3 is CASSPHGQASSYEQYF. In DNA form, the CDR3 reads TGTGCCAGCAGCCCCCACGGACAGGCGAGCTCCTACGAGCAGTACTTC.

V gene TRBV19 combines with J gene TRBJ1-5; 10 bases match TRBD1. The junction had 9 bases not matched to a gene; V was cut back by 5 bases and J by 5 bases. Germline V gene sequence: CDR1 LNHDA, CDR2 SQIVND (reference sequence). The length of the CDR3 is 16 residues. The CDR3 is CASSYLTGTGDQPQHF. For the CDR3, the DNA is TGTGCCAGTAGTTATCTCACCGGGACAGGGGATCAGCCCCAGCATTTT.

This chain uses TRBV6-2 or TRBV6-3 with TRBJ2-1, with D maybe TRBD1 (5 bases). CDR1 is MNHEY, CDR2 SVGEGT, per germline. Deletions cut 0 bases from V and 8 bases from J, with 8 bases between. This CDR3 is built from 13 residues. The CDR3 region is CASSYSWGDEQFF. The DNA for the CDR3 is TGTGCCAGCAGTTACTCGTGGGGCGATGAGCAGTTCTTC.

The V and J genes are TRBV23-1 and TRBJ2-7; the match to TRBD1 covers 10 bases. TRBV23-1 is an ORF for which the function is uncertain. The CDR3 is made up of 13 amino acids. The J segment lost 5 bases and the V segment lost 2 bases, leaving 0 bases of the junction unmatched. CDR3 residues: CASSQGTGDEQYF. The CDR3 nucleotides are TGCGCCAGCAGTCAAGGGACAGGGGACGAGCAGTACTTC.

This clone was detected only a few times. The genes are TRBV2 and TRBJ1-2, with 10 bases fitting TRBD1. The CDR3 extends over 14 amino acids. Germline CDR1 reads SNHLY; CDR2 reads FYNNEI. Germline trimming cut 6 bases from V and 4 bases from J; bases unmatched to any gene: 5. In nucleotides, the CDR3 is TGTGCCAGCAGGGGCCGGGACAGGGGCTATGGCTACACCTTC. The encoded protein is CASRGRDRGYGYTF.

The rearrangement links TRBV11-2 to TRBJ2-5; D not resolved. V was trimmed by 0 bases and J by 7 bases, leaving 12 bases between them. The CDR3 is 14 residues long. CDR1 is SGHAT, CDR2 FQNNGV, per germline. Here the CDR3 DNA reads TGTGCCAGCAGCTTAGACACCCCCAGTGGGACCCAGTACTTC. This encodes CASSLDTPSGTQYF. Full variable domain (remainder filled in from reference TRBV11-2 and TRBJ2-5): EAGVAQSPRYKIIEKRQSVAFWCNPISGHATLYWYQQILGQGPKLLIQFQNNGVVDDSQLPKDRFSAERLKGVDSTLKIQPAKLEDSAVYLCASSLDTPSGTQYFGPGTRLLVL.

This chain connects TRBV7-9 to TRBJ2-1; 11 nucleotides agree with TRBD2. The CDR3 consists of 16 residues. The V and J ends lost 1 base and 9 bases, in that order; junction bases with no gene match: 8. The germline gives CDR1 SEHNR, CDR2 FQNEAQ (reference sequence). The CDR3 nucleotides read TGTGCCAGCAGCTTAGTCCTTACTAGCGGGAGTGGTGAGCAGTTCTTC. Amino acid sequence: CASSLVLTSGSGEQFF.

V usage is TRBV5-1 and J usage is TRBJ2-7; D possibly corresponds to TRBD2 (6 bases). Trimming cost V 0 bases and J 2 bases, with 9 bases left between them. CDR3 length: 14 residues. Germline-derived CDR1 and CDR2 are SGHRS and YFSETQ. CDR3 region: CASSLGGAPYEQYF. CDR3 nucleotides: TGCGCCAGCAGCTTGGGCGGGGCCCCCTACGAGCAGTACTTC.

The rearrangement uses TRBV5-1 and TRBJ2-7, with 8 bases identical to TRBD1. Trimming took 1 base from V and 4 from J; bases not matched to a gene: 4. Germline CDR1 and CDR2: SGHRS and YFSETQ. The length of the CDR3 is 14 residues. CDR3 coding DNA: TGCGCCAGCAGCTTGAGGCAGGGGGCTTACGAGCAGTACTTC. Its translation: CASSLRQGAYEQYF.

V usage is TRBV4-2 and J usage is TRBJ2-7; 13 bases are shared with TRBD2. With V trimmed by 0 bases and J by 0 bases, 5 bases remained unmatched. Germline-derived CDR1 and CDR2 are LGHNA and YNFKEQ. The CDR3 sequence is 18 residues long. The CDR3 region is CASSQDLGLAGPSYEQYF. In nucleotides, the CDR3 is TGTGCCAGCAGCCAAGATTTGGGACTAGCGGGACCCTCCTACGAGCAGTACTTC.

The chain has TRBV3-1 (or the pseudogene TRBV3-2) and TRBJ2-5; tentative D call: TRBD2 (5 bases). Trimming took 6 bases from V and 4 from J, leaving 12 bases between them. This CDR3 region has 13 residues. The germline CDR1 and CDR2 sequences are LGHDT and YNNKEL (reference sequence). DNA for the CDR3: TGTGCCAGCAGGGGCCCTGGAGGAGAGACCCAGTACTTC. Amino acids: CASRGPGGETQYF.